Listed here are 32 T cell receptor beta chains from one sample, sequenced in a study of CD8 T cells in Susac syndrome. It was with random hexamers that roughly 0.45 to 1 ug RNA was reverse transcribed. TCRdb passed the immunoSEQ multiplex PCR reads through MiXCR, listing each CDR3 protein once. The sample carries roughly 190,000 distinct CDR3 sequences, about 95% recorded once. The specimen sequenced was CD4+ T cells from PBMCs. The receptors come from a human donor in good health.

V is TRBV30 and J is TRBJ1-4; tentative D call: TRBD1 (5 bases). CDR3 length: 13 amino acids. Trimming shortened V by 5 bases and J by 6 bases, and 13 bases separated the two germline ends. Germline CDR1 is GTSNPN and CDR2 is SVGIG (reference sequence). The CDR3 coding sequence is TGTGCCTGGGCGGCAGGGTGGGATGAAAAACTGTTTTTT. Its translation: CAWAAGWDEKLFF.

As to this clonotype: The junction differs from germline at one of its ends, possibly a read error. This chain uses TRBV4-1 with TRBJ2-5; D is ambiguous. From germline, CDR1 is MGHRA and CDR2 YSYEKL. The CDR3 runs to 15 residues. The CDR3 region has the DNA TGCGCCAGCAGCGAAGATCCTCCCGAACAAGAGACCCAGTACTTC. Residues: CASSEDPPEQETQYF.

The V call is TRBV2, the J call TRBJ2-1; D remains ambiguous. Germline CDR1 and CDR2: SNHLY and FYNNEI. The ends were cut back, 7 bases at V and 4 bases at J, with 14 bases in the middle. CDR3 length equals 14 residues. CDR3 protein: CASIIWESYNEQFF. As DNA, the CDR3 is TGTGCCAGCATCATCTGGGAAAGTTACAATGAGCAGTTCTTC.

The chain uses TRBV18 and TRBJ2-7; 9 nucleotides line up with TRBD2. The CDR3 length is 16 residues. The germline V gene has CDR1 KGHSH and CDR2 LQKENI. V shed 5 bases, J shed 5 bases, and the junction held 13 bases outside the gene matches. Here the CDR3 DNA reads TGTGCCAGCTCAGTTGCGGGAGGGCTGGTACTCCACGAGCAGTACTTC. Translated: CASSVAGGLVLHEQYF.

This chain uses TRBV28 with TRBJ2-7, with D possibly TRBD2 on 6 matching bases. V was cut by 4 bases and J by 3 bases, with 25 bases left in between. The CDR3 consists of 18 residues. Germline CDR1 MDHEN, CDR2 SYDVKM. The CDR3 loop is CASSSPGDYGGRGYEQYF. As DNA, the CDR3 is TGTGCCAGCAGTTCCCCCGGAGATTACGGGGGACGCGGCTACGAGCAGTACTTC.

CDR3 in amino acids: CSTGGMNTEAFF. In nucleotides, the CDR3 is TGCAGTACCGGGGGCATGAACACTGAAGCTTTCTTT. This sequence joins TRBV20-1 and TRBJ1-1; D perhaps matches TRBD1 (6 bases). Germline assignment: CDR1 DFQATT and CDR2 SNEGSKA (reference sequence). V was clipped by 8 bases and J by 0 bases, with 10 bases between them. CDR3 length: 12 residues.

This sequence joins TRBV24-1 and TRBJ2-7, with 8 bases fitting TRBD2. CDR1 and CDR2 (germline): KGHDR, SFDVKD. CDR3 length equals 16 residues. Unmatched junction bases numbered 13, after V lost 5 bases and J lost 5 bases. CDR3 sequence: CATSANSGRSSHEQYF. The CDR3, as DNA: TGTGCCACCAGTGCGAACAGCGGGAGAAGTAGCCACGAGCAGTACTTC.

The V gene is TRBV12-3 or TRBV12-4, the J gene TRBJ1-1; no clear D. This CDR3 comprises 13 residues. The V end lost 3 bases, the J end lost 3 bases, and 8 bases lay between the germline ends. Here the CDR3 reads CASSLTSDTEAFF. The CDR3 DNA reads TGTGCCAGCAGTTTGACATCGGACACTGAAGCTTTCTTT.

This clonotype has only one observation. The gene calls are TRBV14 and TRBJ1-1; D not certain. The CDR3 has 14 amino acids. Trimming removed 3 bases at V and 10 bases at J, with 18 bases between. The germline gives CDR1 SGHDN, CDR2 FVKESK. The CDR3 bases are TGTGCCAGCAGCCAGTATAGGGTAGGCCCATCAGCTTTCTTT. Its protein product is CASSQYRVGPSAFF. Full variable domain (rest looked up from reference TRBV14 and TRBJ1-1): EAGVTQFPSHSVIEKGQTVTLRCDPISGHDNLYWYRRVMGKEIKFLLHFVKESKQDESGMPNNRFLAERTGGTYSTLKVQPAELEDSGVYFCASSQYRVGPSAFFGQGTRLTVV.

The chain carries TRBV20-1 and TRBJ2-1; 13 bases fit TRBD2. Germline V gene data show CDR1 as DFQATT and CDR2 as SNEGSKA (reference sequence). The CDR3 has 16 residues. Trimming took 6 bases from V and 5 from J; bases not matched to a gene: 10. The CDR3 loop is CSATSGRASPHNEQFF. CDR3 DNA sequence: TGCAGTGCCACTAGCGGGAGGGCCTCTCCTCACAATGAGCAGTTCTTC.

This CDR3 is CASSLQGSGANVLTF. CDR3 nucleotides: TGTGCCAGCAGTTTACAGGGGTCTGGGGCCAACGTCCTGACTTTC. The V gene is TRBV28, the J gene TRBJ2-6, with D tentatively TRBD1 (6 bases). The CDR3 has 15 residues. Germline assignment: CDR1 MDHEN and CDR2 SYDVKM. V lost 2 bases to trimming and J lost 1 base, with 6 bases between them.

This chain uses TRBV29-1 with TRBJ1-5; 9 bases are a match to TRBD1. Germline V gene lookup returns CDR1 SQVTM and CDR2 ANQGSEA. V gave up 6 bases and J gave up 4 bases; unmatched junction bases: 4. CDR3 size: 13 residues. In nucleotides, the CDR3 is TGCAGCGTCGGACAGGGGTGGAATCAGCCCCAGCATTTT. Its protein is CSVGQGWNQPQHF. The entire variable domain, with the rest obtained from reference TRBV29-1 and TRBJ1-5, is as follows: SAVISQKPSRDICQRGTSLTIQCQVDSQVTMMFWYRQQPGQSLTLIATANQGSEATYESGFVIDKFPISRPNLTFSTLTVSNMSPEDSSIYLCSVGQGWNQPQHFGDGTRLSIL.

V is TRBV30 and J is TRBJ2-7; TRBD1 agrees at 7 bases. V shed 5 bases and J 3 bases; nucleotides not matched to a gene: 7. The CDR3 covers 13 residues. Germline V gives CDR1 GTSNPN, CDR2 SVGIG (reference sequence). Written as DNA, the CDR3 is TGTGCCTGGGTATACAGGGGAAACTACGAGCAGTACTTC. Encoded protein: CAWVYRGNYEQYF.

This chain links TRBV20-1 with TRBJ2-1; tentatively, D is TRBD2 (6 bases). Per the germline V gene, CDR1 is DFQATT and CDR2 is SNEGSKA (reference sequence). The CDR3 totals 14 residues. Deletions cut 6 bases from V and 7 bases from J, with 19 bases between. The CDR3 nucleotides are TGCAGTGCGCTACTAGCACTCGTCTCGAATGAGCAGTTCTTC. Encoded protein: CSALLALVSNEQFF.

The rearrangement joins TRBV29-1 to TRBJ2-1, with no clear D. V shed 2 bases and J shed 7 bases, with 9 bases lying between them. The CDR3 is made up of 12 amino acids. The germline V gene encodes CDR1 SQVTM and CDR2 ANQGSEA. CDR3 bases: TGCAGCGTTGAATGGACCTGGAATGAGCAGTTCTTC. Translated, it gives CSVEWTWNEQFF.

V usage is TRBV20-1 and J usage is TRBJ2-7; 8 nucleotides align to TRBD1. The CDR3 extends over 14 amino acids. Germline V lookup: CDR1 DFQATT, CDR2 SNEGSKA (reference sequence). V shed 4 bases, J shed 2 bases, and the junction held 7 bases outside the gene matches. The CDR3 spells CSAITGGSAYEQYF. As DNA, the CDR3 is TGCAGTGCTATAACAGGGGGTAGCGCCTACGAGCAGTACTTC.

The J gene is TRBJ2-3, the V gene TRBV20-1; 11 bases fit TRBD2. The CDR3 sequence is 16 residues long. Germline V gene sequence: CDR1 DFQATT, CDR2 SNEGSKA (reference sequence). V was clipped by 6 bases and J by 2 bases; unmatched bases: 10. The DNA of the CDR3 is TGCAGTGCAACCAGACTAGCGGGAATGATCACAGATACGCAGTATTTT. Translation: CSATRLAGMITDTQYF.

This clonotype appeared once. The J gene is TRBJ2-5, the V gene TRBV20-1; either TRBD1 or TRBD2 may fit D (7 bases each). V was cut by 5 bases and J by 4 bases, with 11 bases left in between. Per the germline V gene, CDR1 is DFQATT and CDR2 is SNEGSKA (reference sequence). CDR3 length: 12 residues. CDR3 amino acids: CSAQRDRETQYF. In DNA form, the CDR3 reads TGCAGTGCTCAGCGGGACAGAGAGACCCAGTACTTC.

The chain couples TRBV7-9 to TRBJ1-1, with D perhaps matching TRBD1 (5 bases). The germline CDR1 and CDR2 sequences are SEHNR and FQNEAQ (reference sequence). This CDR3 is built from 13 residues. Trimming cost V 1 base and J 6 bases, with 9 bases left between them. The CDR3: CASSLVGGAEAFF. CDR3 DNA sequence: TGTGCCAGCAGCTTAGTGGGGGGTGCTGAAGCTTTCTTT.

As DNA, the CDR3 is TGTGCCAGCAGCCAACAGGGGGCTAATGAAAAACTGTTTTTT. Translating it yields CASSQQGANEKLFF. The rearrangement uses TRBV7-8 and TRBJ1-4, with 8 bases aligning to TRBD1. The CDR3 totals 14 residues. CDR1 and CDR2 (germline): SGHVS, FQNEAQ. The junction had 2 bases not matched to a gene; V was cut back by 5 bases and J by 3 bases.

This clonotype was seen a single time. The rearrangement joins TRBV29-1 to TRBJ1-1; tentatively, D is TRBD1 (5 bases). CDR1 and CDR2 (germline): SQVTM, ANQGSEA. The CDR3 length is 14 residues. V lost 2 bases to trimming and J lost 4 bases, with 14 bases between them. The CDR3 coding sequence is TGCAGCGTTGAAATGGGGGGTCAGGGCACTGAAGCTTTCTTT. Translating it yields CSVEMGGQGTEAFF.

This clonotype was detected once. This chain connects TRBV29-1 to TRBJ2-1, with D possibly being TRBD1 or TRBD2 (5 bases each). Trimming removed 0 bases at V and 6 bases at J, with 21 bases between. CDR1 and CDR2 (germline): SQVTM, ANQGSEA. The CDR3 has 17 residues. This CDR3 reads CSVEDLQAGPRSNEQFF. Here the CDR3 DNA reads TGCAGCGTTGAAGATCTACAGGCGGGCCCGAGGTCCAATGAGCAGTTCTTC.

The gene calls are TRBV20-1 and TRBJ2-7, with 7 bases matching TRBD1. V was clipped by 6 bases and J by 3 bases; unmatched bases: 14. The CDR3 contains 15 residues. Germline CDR1 and CDR2: DFQATT and SNEGSKA (reference sequence). CDR3 sequence reads: CSAPDHRTGIYEQYF. CDR3 coding DNA: TGCAGTGCGCCCGATCATCGGACAGGTATCTACGAGCAGTACTTC.

In regard to this clonotype: One end of the junction varies from germline; a read error may be responsible. The chain is built from TRBV12-3 or TRBV12-4 and TRBJ1-2; no firm D call. CDR3 length equals 13 residues. The CDR3 reads CASSPRPKYGYTF. CDR3 nucleotides: TGTGCCAGCAGTCCCAGACCTAAGTATGGCTACACCTTC.

The chain couples TRBV7-9 to TRBJ2-4; D remains unclear. This CDR3 contains 16 residues. In germline, CDR1 is SEHNR, CDR2 FQNEAQ (reference sequence). Trimming took 1 base from V and 9 from J, leaving 19 bases between them. The CDR3 DNA reads as TGTGCCAGCAGCTTAGACGTACCGATCAACTCGGGCATTCAGTACTTC. Translated, it gives CASSLDVPINSGIQYF.

V is TRBV6-5 and J is TRBJ2-7; no clear D gene. The V and J ends lost 5 bases and 3 bases respectively, with 14 bases between them. This CDR3 has 14 amino acids. CDR1 is MNHEY and CDR2 is SVGAGI in the germline V gene. The CDR3 nucleotides read TGTGCCAGCAGTCCCCAAGGAAGATACTACGAGCAGTACTTC. This codes for CASSPQGRYYEQYF.

The chain is built from TRBV6-2 or TRBV6-3 and TRBJ2-1; weak D call: TRBD2 (5 bases). Trimming shortened V by 6 bases and J by 9 bases, and 9 bases separated the two germline ends. CDR1 and CDR2 (germline): MNHEY, SVGEGT. This CDR3 contains 11 residues. CDR3 DNA: TGTGCCAGCAGGCTAGCTAGTGAGCAGTTCTTC. It codes for CASRLASEQFF.

The V and J genes are TRBV20-1 and TRBJ2-1; unclear D gene. V was trimmed by 2 bases and J by 4 bases, leaving 15 bases between them. CDR1 and CDR2 from the germline V gene are DFQATT and SNEGSKA (reference sequence). The CDR3 spans 15 residues. The CDR3 DNA sequence: TGCAGTGCTAGAATCTCAGACAAACGATACAATGAGCAGTTCTTC. Its translation is CSARISDKRYNEQFF.

The CDR3 DNA reads as TGTGCCAGCGGTAACCCGGGATTCACGACCGGGGAGCTGTTTTTT. The encoded protein is CASGNPGFTTGELFF. This chain links TRBV28 with TRBJ2-2; possibly TRBD2 for D (5 bases). V lost 8 bases and J lost 5, with 18 bases in between. This CDR3 comprises 15 residues. Germline CDR1 is MDHEN and CDR2 is SYDVKM.

The rearrangement links TRBV18 to TRBJ2-5; D might be TRBD1 (5 bases). With 11 bases removed from V and 4 bases from J, the gap between germline ends came to 14 bases. This CDR3 contains 12 residues. Per germline, CDR1 KGHSH and CDR2 LQKENI. The CDR3 is CASEDIRETQYF. As DNA, the CDR3 is TGTGCCTCCGAGGACATTAGAGAGACCCAGTACTTC.

The chain combines TRBV3-1 with TRBJ2-7, with TRBD2 matching over 7 bases. Germline lookup yields CDR1 LGHDT and CDR2 YNNKEL (reference sequence). The CDR3 sequence is 15 residues long. The V gene end was trimmed by 1 base and the J gene end by 2 bases; junction bases not matched to a gene: 5. Here the CDR3 reads CASSQGLAEAYEQYF. DNA for the CDR3: TGTGCCAGCAGCCAAGGGCTAGCGGAAGCCTACGAGCAGTACTTC.

The V and J genes are TRBV7-2 and TRBJ2-7; 9 positions agree with TRBD2. From germline, CDR1 is SGHTA and CDR2 FQGNSA. The V segment lost 3 bases and the J segment 5 bases; nucleotides outside the gene matches: 8. The CDR3 contains 15 residues. The CDR3 here is CASSFSGSGGNEQYF. The DNA of the CDR3 is TGTGCCAGCAGCTTTAGCGGGAGTGGTGGGAACGAGCAGTACTTC.